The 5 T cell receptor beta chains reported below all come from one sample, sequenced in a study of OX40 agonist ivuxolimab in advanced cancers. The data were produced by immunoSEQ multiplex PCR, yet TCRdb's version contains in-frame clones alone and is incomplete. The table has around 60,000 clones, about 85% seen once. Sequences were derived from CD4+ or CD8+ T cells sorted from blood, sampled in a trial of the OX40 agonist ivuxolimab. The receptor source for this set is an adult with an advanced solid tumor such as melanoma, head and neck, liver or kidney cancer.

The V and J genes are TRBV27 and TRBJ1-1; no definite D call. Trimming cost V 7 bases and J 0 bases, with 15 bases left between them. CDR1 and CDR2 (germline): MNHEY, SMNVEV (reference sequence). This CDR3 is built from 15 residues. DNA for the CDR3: TGTGCCAGCACCTCCGGGATGGGCTTGAACACTGAAGCTTTCTTT. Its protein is CASTSGMGLNTEAFF.

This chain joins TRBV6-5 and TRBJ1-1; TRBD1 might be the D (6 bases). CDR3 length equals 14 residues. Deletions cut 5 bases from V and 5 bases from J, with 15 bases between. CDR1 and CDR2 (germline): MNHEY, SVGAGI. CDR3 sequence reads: CASSQDSPRTEAFF. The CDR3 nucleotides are TGTGCCAGCAGTCAGGACAGTCCTAGGACTGAAGCTTTCTTT.

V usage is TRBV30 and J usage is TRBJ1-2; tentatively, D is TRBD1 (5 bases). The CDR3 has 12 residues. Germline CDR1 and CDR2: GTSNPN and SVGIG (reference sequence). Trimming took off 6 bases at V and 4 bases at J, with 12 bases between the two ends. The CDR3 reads CACIGQIYGYTF. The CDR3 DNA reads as TGTGCCTGCATCGGACAAATCTATGGCTACACCTTC.

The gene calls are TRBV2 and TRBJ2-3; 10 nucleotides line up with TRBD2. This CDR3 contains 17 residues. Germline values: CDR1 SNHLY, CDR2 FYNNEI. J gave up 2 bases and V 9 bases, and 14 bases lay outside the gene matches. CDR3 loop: CASSRASGRGDTDTQYF. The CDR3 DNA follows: TGTGCCAGTAGTAGGGCTAGCGGGAGAGGTGACACAGATACGCAGTATTTT.

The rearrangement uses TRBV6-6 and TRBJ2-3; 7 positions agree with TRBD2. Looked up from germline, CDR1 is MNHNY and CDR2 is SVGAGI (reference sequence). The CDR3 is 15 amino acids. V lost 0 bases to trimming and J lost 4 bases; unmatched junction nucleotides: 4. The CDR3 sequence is CASSYSWTRPDTQYF. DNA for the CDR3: TGTGCCAGCAGTTACTCTTGGACTAGGCCAGATACGCAGTATTTT.